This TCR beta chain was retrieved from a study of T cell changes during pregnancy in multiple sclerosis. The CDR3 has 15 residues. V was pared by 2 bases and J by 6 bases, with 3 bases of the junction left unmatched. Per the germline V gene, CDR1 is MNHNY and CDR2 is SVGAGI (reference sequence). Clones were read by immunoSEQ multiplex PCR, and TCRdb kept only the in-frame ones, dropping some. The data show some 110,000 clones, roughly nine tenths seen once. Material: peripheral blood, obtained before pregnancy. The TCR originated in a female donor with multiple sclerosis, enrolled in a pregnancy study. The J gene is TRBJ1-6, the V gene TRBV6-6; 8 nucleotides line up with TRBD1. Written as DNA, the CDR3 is TGTGCCAGCAGTTACAGGGACAGGCTTAATTCACCCCTCCACTTT. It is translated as CASSYRDRLNSPLHF.